This TCR beta chain was retrieved from a study of shared clonotypes between healthy human individuals. General study findings and limits: A reduction in generation probabilities was seen for non-shared clonotypes relative to those shared by all four donors. What limited the represented genetic and exposure-history diversity was the small number of donors.

CD4+ cells underwent separation, giving CD45RA+ naive and CD45RA-negative memory subsets. Notes on this clone: Its cognate antigen is unknown.

TCRdb's table, derived via immunoSEQ multiplex PCR, lists solely in-frame clones and lacks some. The table shows around 700,000 clones, with around 72% occurring only once. The source material was memory CD4+ T cells sorted from blood. Documented subset: CD45RA-negative fraction. This receptor was obtained from a young woman in good health.

CDR3 in amino acids: CASSSGLAGALQYF. For the CDR3, the DNA is TGTGCCAGCAGTTCCGGACTAGCGGGAGCCTTGCAGTACTTC. The J gene is TRBJ2-7, the V gene TRBV28, with 13 nucleotides matching TRBD2. After removal of 4 bases from V and 9 bases from J, the junction contained 6 bases not matched to a gene. The CDR3 spans 14 residues. Germline V gene data show CDR1 as MDHEN and CDR2 as SYDVKM.